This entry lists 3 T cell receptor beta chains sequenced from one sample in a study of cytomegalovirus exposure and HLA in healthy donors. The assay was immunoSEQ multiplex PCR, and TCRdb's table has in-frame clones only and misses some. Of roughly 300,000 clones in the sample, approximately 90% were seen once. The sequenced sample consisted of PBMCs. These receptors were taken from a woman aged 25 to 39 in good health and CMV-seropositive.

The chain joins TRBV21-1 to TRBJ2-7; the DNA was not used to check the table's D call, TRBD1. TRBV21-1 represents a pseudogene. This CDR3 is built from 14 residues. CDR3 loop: CASSKARQVYEQYF. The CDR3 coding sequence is TGTGCCAGCAGCAAAGCTCGACAGGTCTACGAGCAGTACTTC.

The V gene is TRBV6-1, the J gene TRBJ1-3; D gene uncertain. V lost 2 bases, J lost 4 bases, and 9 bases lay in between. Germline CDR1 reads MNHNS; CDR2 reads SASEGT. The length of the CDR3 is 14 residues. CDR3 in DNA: TGTGCCAGCAGTGAATGGGCGGGAGGAAACACCATATATTTT. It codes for CASSEWAGGNTIYF.

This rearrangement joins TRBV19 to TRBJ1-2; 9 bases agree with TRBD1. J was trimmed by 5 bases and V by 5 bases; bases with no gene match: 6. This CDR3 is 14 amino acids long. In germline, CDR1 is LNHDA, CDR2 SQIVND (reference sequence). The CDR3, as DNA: TGTGCCAGTAGTTGGGACAGGGAAGGTTATGGCTACACCTTC. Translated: CASSWDREGYGYTF. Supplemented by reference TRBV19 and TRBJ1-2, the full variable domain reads DGGITQSPKYLFRKEGQNVTLSCEQNLNHDAMYWYRQDPGQGLRLIYYSQIVNDFQKGDIAEGYSVSREKKESFPLTVTSAQKNPTAFYLCASSWDREGYGYTFGSGTRLTVV.